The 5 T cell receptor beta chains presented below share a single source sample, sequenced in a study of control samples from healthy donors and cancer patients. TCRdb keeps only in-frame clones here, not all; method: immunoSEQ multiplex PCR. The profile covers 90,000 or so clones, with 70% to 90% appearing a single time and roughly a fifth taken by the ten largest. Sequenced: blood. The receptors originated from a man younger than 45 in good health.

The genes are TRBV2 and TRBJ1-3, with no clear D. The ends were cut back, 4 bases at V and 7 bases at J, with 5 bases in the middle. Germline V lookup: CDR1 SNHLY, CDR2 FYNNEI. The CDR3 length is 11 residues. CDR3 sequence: CASSVQNTIYF. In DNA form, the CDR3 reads TGTGCCAGCAGTGTCCAGAACACCATATATTTT.

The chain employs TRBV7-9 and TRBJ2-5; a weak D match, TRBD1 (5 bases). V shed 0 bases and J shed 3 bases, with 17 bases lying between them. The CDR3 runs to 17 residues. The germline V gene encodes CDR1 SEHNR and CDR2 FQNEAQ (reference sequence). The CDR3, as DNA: TGTGCCAGCAGCTTAGCGCCATTTGTGGAAGGGGAAGAGACCCAGTACTTC. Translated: CASSLAPFVEGEETQYF.

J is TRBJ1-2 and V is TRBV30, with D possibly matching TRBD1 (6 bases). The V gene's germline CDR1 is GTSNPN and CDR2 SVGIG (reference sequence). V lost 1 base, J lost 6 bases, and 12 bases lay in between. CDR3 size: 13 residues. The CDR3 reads CAWSDTGRDGYTF. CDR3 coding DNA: TGTGCCTGGAGTGATACAGGGAGGGATGGCTACACCTTC.

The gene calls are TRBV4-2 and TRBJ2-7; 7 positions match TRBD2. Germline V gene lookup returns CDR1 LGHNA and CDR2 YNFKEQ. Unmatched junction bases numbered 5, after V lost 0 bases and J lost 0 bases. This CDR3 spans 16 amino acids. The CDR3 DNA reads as TGTGCCAGCAGCCAAGAGGGGCGGGGGAGCTCCTACGAGCAGTACTTC. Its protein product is CASSQEGRGSSYEQYF.

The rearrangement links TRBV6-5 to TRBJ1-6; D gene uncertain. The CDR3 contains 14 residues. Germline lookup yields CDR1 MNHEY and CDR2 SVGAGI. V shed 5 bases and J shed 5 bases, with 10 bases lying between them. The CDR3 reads CASSPPVHNSPLHF. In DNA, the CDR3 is TGTGCCAGCAGTCCGCCCGTACATAATTCACCCCTCCACTTT.